These 27 T cell receptor beta chains share one sample of origin, sequenced in a study of CD8+ T cells in alopecia areata. It was cDNA, reverse transcribed from extracted RNA, that served as the sequencing template. TCRdb keeps only in-frame clones here, not all; method: immunoSEQ multiplex PCR. The repertoire has approximately 150,000 clones, approximately 65% of them found once; the top ten carry over 9.5%. The specimen was CD8+ T cells sorted from blood, collected at week 0. The receptors come from a human donor with alopecia areata.

The table lists this clone with a count of one. The chain employs TRBV5-1 and TRBJ1-6; D might be TRBD1 (5 bases). Per germline, CDR1 SGHRS and CDR2 YFSETQ. V was cut by 0 bases and J by 9 bases, with 10 bases left in between. The CDR3 is 14 residues long. CDR3 sequence reads: CASSLDRRGSPLHF. The DNA of the CDR3 is TGCGCCAGCAGCTTGGACAGGAGGGGTTCACCCCTCCACTTT.

The genes are TRBV5-1 and TRBJ2-7, with D perhaps TRBD1 or TRBD2 (5 bases each). The germline V gene has CDR1 SGHRS and CDR2 YFSETQ. The CDR3 has 15 amino acids. The V and J ends lost 2 bases and 4 bases respectively, with 16 bases between them. CDR3 in DNA: TGCGCCAGCAGCTTTACGGGGACCCTTAAGTACGAGCAGTACTTC. Translated: CASSFTGTLKYEQYF.

The chain joins TRBV4-1 to TRBJ1-4; TRBD1 matches 7 bases. Germline CDR1 MGHRA, CDR2 YSYEKL. V lost 3 bases to trimming and J lost 7 bases; unmatched junction nucleotides: 5. The CDR3 has 14 residues. CDR3 bases: TGCGCCAGCAGCCAGGAAGGGGGCGTTGAAAAACTGTTTTTT. It yields the protein CASSQEGGVEKLFF.

V gene TRBV5-1 combines with J gene TRBJ1-4, with 10 nucleotides matching TRBD1. Germline lookup yields CDR1 SGHRS and CDR2 YFSETQ. J was trimmed by 4 bases and V by 5 bases; bases with no gene match: 5. CDR3 length: 15 amino acids. The CDR3, as DNA: TGCGCCAGCAGGGGGACAGGGGATTTTAATGAAAAACTGTTTTTT. Amino acids: CASRGTGDFNEKLFF.

This clone was observed a few times. The chain recombines TRBV27 with TRBJ2-3; 7 bases map to TRBD1. CDR1 is MNHEY and CDR2 is SMNVEV in the germline V gene (reference sequence). The CDR3 spans 12 residues. V lost 5 bases and J lost 6; bases outside the gene matches: 2. The DNA of the CDR3 is TGTGCCAGCAGTGAACAGGGGGATACGCAGTATTTT. Translation: CASSEQGDTQYF.

The table lists this clone with many counts. The chain combines TRBV29-1 with TRBJ2-5, with D perhaps matching TRBD1 or TRBD2 (5 bases each). Trimming removed 6 bases from V and 1 base from J, with 18 bases in between. The CDR3 is 15 residues long. Germline loops: CDR1 SQVTM, CDR2 ANQGSEA. The CDR3 protein is CSVYGTNSPQETQYF. Here the CDR3 DNA reads TGCAGCGTCTACGGGACGAATAGCCCCCAAGAGACCCAGTACTTC. Variable domain in full (rest from reference TRBV29-1 and TRBJ2-5): SAVISQKPSRDICQRGTSLTIQCQVDSQVTMMFWYRQQPGQSLTLIATANQGSEATYESGFVIDKFPISRPNLTFSTLTVSNMSPEDSSIYLCSVYGTNSPQETQYFGPGTRLLVL.

The rearrangement uses TRBV7-9 and TRBJ1-2; D not certain. CDR1 and CDR2 (germline): SEHNR, FQNEAQ (reference sequence). V was shortened by 0 bases and J by 6 bases, with 11 bases between the two germline ends. The CDR3 consists of 14 residues. This chain's CDR3 is CASSLARQKDGYTF. The DNA of the CDR3 is TGTGCCAGCAGCTTAGCGCGGCAGAAGGATGGCTACACCTTC.

J is TRBJ1-4 and V is TRBV7-9, with 7 bases aligning to TRBD1. The CDR3 is 13 residues long. In germline, CDR1 is SEHNR, CDR2 FQNEAQ (reference sequence). V lost 5 bases and J lost 8; bases outside the gene matches: 5. CDR3 in amino acids: CASSPWDSEKLFF. For the CDR3, the DNA is TGTGCCAGCAGCCCATGGGACAGCGAAAAACTGTTTTTT. Together with reference TRBV7-9 and TRBJ1-4, the CDR3 gives the full variable domain: DTGVSQNPRHKITKRGQNVTFRCDPISEHNRLYWYRQTLGQGPEFLTYFQNEAQLEKSRLLSDRFSAERPKGSFSTLEIQRTEQGDSAMYLCASSPWDSEKLFFGSGTQLSVL.

This clone was counted once. This sequence joins TRBV4-1 and TRBJ1-2; tentative D call: TRBD1 (5 bases). The CDR3 totals 14 residues. CDR1 and CDR2 from the germline V gene are MGHRA and YSYEKL. Deletions cut 0 bases from V and 5 bases from J, with 10 bases between. For the CDR3, the DNA is TGCGCCAGCAGCCAAGAGGAAAGGGGTTATGGCTACACCTTC. Translating gives CASSQEERGYGYTF.

V is TRBV29-1 and J is TRBJ2-3; 7 positions match TRBD1. The V segment lost 7 bases and the J segment 5 bases; nucleotides outside the gene matches: 6. The CDR3 contains 12 residues. From germline, CDR1 is SQVTM and CDR2 ANQGSEA. The CDR3 sequence is CSAPTGIDTQYF. In DNA, the CDR3 is TGCAGCGCCCCGACAGGGATAGATACGCAGTATTTT.

J is TRBJ2-7 and V is TRBV29-1; the D is unclear. Trimming left V 4 bases short and J 4 bases short, with 14 bases between. Germline V lookup: CDR1 SQVTM, CDR2 ANQGSEA. The CDR3 sequence is 13 residues long. As DNA, the CDR3 is TGCAGCGTTGCCCCGGACGGCCGTTACGAGCAGTACTTC. This codes for CSVAPDGRYEQYF.

A few counts support this clone. The chain recombines TRBV7-6 with TRBJ2-3; 9 bases match TRBD2. V lost 3 bases, J lost 1 base, and 2 bases stayed unmatched. This CDR3 is 15 amino acids long. Per germline, CDR1 SGHVS and CDR2 FNYEAQ. The CDR3 DNA reads as TGTGCCAGCAGCTTTAGCGGGGGAGGCACAGATACGCAGTATTTT. Its translation is CASSFSGGGTDTQYF. The full variable domain, with the rest looked up from reference TRBV7-6 and TRBJ2-3, is GAGVSQSPRYKVTKRGQDVALRCDPISGHVSLYWYRQALGQGPEFLTYFNYEAQQDKSGLPNDRFSAERPEGSISTLTIQRTEQRDSAMYRCASSFSGGGTDTQYFGPGTRLTVL.

On this clone itself: The junction and the germline gene differ at one end; a read error may be behind it. Other DNA variants within this sample encode the same CDR3. DNA of the CDR3: TGTGCCAGCAGCGCGCGCGGGGAACCTTACAACGAGCAGTTCTTC. The encoded protein is CASSARGEPYNEQFF. The chain joins TRBV11-1 to TRBJ2-1; perhaps TRBD2 as D (6 bases). The CDR3 runs to 15 residues. The germline CDR1 and CDR2 sequences are SGHAT and FQDESV (reference sequence).

This sequence joins TRBV7-9 and TRBJ2-7, with D uncertain. The germline V and J ends were trimmed by 1 base and 5 bases, with 15 bases remaining between them. The length of the CDR3 is 15 residues. Germline assignment: CDR1 SEHNR and CDR2 FQNEAQ (reference sequence). The DNA for the CDR3 is TGTGCCAGCAGCTTAGTCTCGAGGCCCTTCGACGAGCAGTACTTC. Its protein product is CASSLVSRPFDEQYF.

This clone was counted only a few times. The chain uses TRBV29-1 and TRBJ2-5; TRBD1 matches at 8 bases. Germline CDR1 and CDR2: SQVTM and ANQGSEA. J lost 0 bases, V lost 4 bases, and 7 bases had no gene match. The CDR3 runs 15 residues. CDR3 bases: TGCAGCGTTGGGCAGGGGGCGAGGTACCAAGAGACCCAGTACTTC. It encodes CSVGQGARYQETQYF. The full variable domain, in which reference TRBV29-1 and TRBJ2-5 provide the parts outside the CDR3, is SAVISQKPSRDICQRGTSLTIQCQVDSQVTMMFWYRQQPGQSLTLIATANQGSEATYESGFVIDKFPISRPNLTFSTLTVSNMSPEDSSIYLCSVGQGARYQETQYFGPGTRLLVL.

The chain uses TRBV29-1 and TRBJ1-1; D possibly corresponds to TRBD1 (6 bases). Trimming shortened V by 1 base and J by 10 bases, and 13 bases separated the two germline ends. The CDR3 loop spans 12 amino acids. Germline V gives CDR1 SQVTM, CDR2 ANQGSEA. CDR3 amino acids: CSVEGQGPRAFF. The DNA for the CDR3 is TGCAGCGTTGAAGGTCAGGGGCCCCGAGCTTTCTTT.

This clone has just a few counts. V usage is TRBV19 and J usage is TRBJ2-6; tentative D call: TRBD1 (5 bases). The CDR3 contains 14 residues. V was shortened by 8 bases and J by 0 bases, with 8 bases between the two germline ends. Germline-derived CDR1 and CDR2 are LNHDA and SQIVND (reference sequence). The CDR3, as DNA: TGTGCCAGTCAGGGCAGCTCTGGGGCCAACGTCCTGACTTTC. Amino acids: CASQGSSGANVLTF.

This clone was picked up a small number of times. The J gene is TRBJ2-3, the V gene TRBV7-9; D possibly matches TRBD1 or TRBD2 (5 bases each). Trimming took off 1 base at V and 7 bases at J, with 6 bases between the two ends. Germline CDR1 reads SEHNR; CDR2 reads FQNEAQ (reference sequence). The CDR3 totals 12 residues. CDR3 sequence (DNA): TGTGCCAGCAGCTTAGGGGGGAATACGCAGTATTTT. This codes for CASSLGGNTQYF.

This clone was found a few times. This chain links TRBV19 with TRBJ1-5, with 7 bases lining up with TRBD1. V was pared by 1 base and J by 6 bases, with 6 bases of the junction left unmatched. Looked up from germline, CDR1 is LNHDA and CDR2 is SQIVND (reference sequence). The CDR3 has 15 residues. CDR3 in amino acids: CASSIGAGGAQPQHF. The CDR3 DNA sequence: TGTGCCAGTAGTATAGGGGCAGGGGGTGCTCAGCCCCAGCATTTT. The variable domain in full, completed from reference TRBV19 and TRBJ1-5, reads DGGITQSPKYLFRKEGQNVTLSCEQNLNHDAMYWYRQDPGQGLRLIYYSQIVNDFQKGDIAEGYSVSREKKESFPLTVTSAQKNPTAFYLCASSIGAGGAQPQHFGDGTRLSIL.

This clone was recorded only once. The chain is built from TRBV9 and TRBJ2-7, with D tentatively TRBD2 (6 bases). Trimming took off 0 bases at V and 2 bases at J, with 15 bases between the two ends. Germline CDR1 reads SGDLS; CDR2 reads YYNGEE. The CDR3 totals 16 residues. As DNA, the CDR3 is TGTGCCAGCAGCGTAGACGGAGGGAGCTTCCCCTACGAGCAGTACTTC. It encodes CASSVDGGSFPYEQYF.

V gene TRBV29-1 combines with J gene TRBJ1-2; 7 bases fit TRBD1. Unmatched junction bases numbered 12, after V lost 0 bases and J lost 8 bases. Germline V lookup: CDR1 SQVTM, CDR2 ANQGSEA. This CDR3 has 15 residues. The CDR3 loop is CSVEDRPGGAGGYTF. The CDR3 DNA reads TGCAGCGTTGAAGACAGGCCAGGGGGTGCGGGGGGCTACACCTTC.

This clone has more than one count but fewer than ten. The chain employs TRBV2 and TRBJ2-1; 7 bases are a match to TRBD1. The ends lost 10 bases at V and 10 bases at J; junction bases unmatched: 4. Germline CDR1 reads SNHLY; CDR2 reads FYNNEI. This CDR3 is 10 amino acids long. The CDR3 protein is CAKGQEEQFF. The CDR3 DNA follows: TGTGCCAAAGGACAGGAAGAGCAGTTCTTC.

The chain combines TRBV7-9 with TRBJ1-2; no reliable D call. The CDR3 length is 13 residues. Germline CDR1 reads SEHNR; CDR2 reads FQNEAQ (reference sequence). V was clipped by 4 bases and J by 1 base, with 7 bases between them. CDR3 bases: TGTGCCAGCAGCTCTTCAGATAACTATGGCTACACCTTC. Protein product: CASSSSDNYGYTF.

This rearrangement joins TRBV5-1 to TRBJ1-2; TRBD1 aligns across 7 bases. The germline CDR1 and CDR2 sequences are SGHRS and YFSETQ. This CDR3 has 14 residues. V was pared by 2 bases and J by 4 bases, with 5 bases of the junction left unmatched. The CDR3 region has the DNA TGCGCCAGCAGCTTAGGGGGACAGCTCTATGGCTACACCTTC. Protein sequence: CASSLGGQLYGYTF.

Written as DNA, the CDR3 is TGTGCCAGCAGCTCCAGACCTAATGAAAAACTGTTTTTT. As protein: CASSSRPNEKLFF. The chain uses TRBV9 and TRBJ1-4; D gene uncertain. The V and J ends lost 4 bases and 3 bases respectively, with 7 bases between them. Germline values: CDR1 SGDLS, CDR2 YYNGEE. CDR3 length equals 13 residues.

For this clone: Distinct nucleotide sequences in the sample also encode this CDR3. The V call is TRBV13, the J call TRBJ2-3; D possibly matches TRBD1 or TRBD2 (6 bases each). Germline CDR1 is PRHDT and CDR2 is FYEKMQ (reference sequence). V was cut by 5 bases and J by 6 bases, with 9 bases left in between. The CDR3 totals 12 residues. The CDR3 nucleotides are TGTGCCAGCAGCCCGGGGGCCGATACGCAGTATTTT. Its protein product is CASSPGADTQYF.

This chain joins TRBV5-1 and TRBJ2-7; 10 positions match TRBD2. Germline CDR1 is SGHRS and CDR2 is YFSETQ. This CDR3 region has 13 residues. V lost 4 bases, J lost 4 bases, and 2 bases stayed unmatched. The CDR3, as DNA: TGCGCCAGCAGCACTAGCGGGGATTACGAGCAGTACTTC. Translation: CASSTSGDYEQYF.